This paragraph covers one TCR beta chain sequence. Some clones are missing from TCRdb's copy, which holds only in-frame ones; the method was immunoSEQ multiplex PCR. Here the sample spans 200,000 to 250,000 clones, more than 70% being singletons. CDR1 and CDR2 from the germline V gene are SGHRS and YFSETQ. V shed 0 bases and J 3 bases; nucleotides not matched to a gene: 9. This CDR3 has 16 amino acids. The sample is drawn from a study of blood T cell repertoires in COVID-19. Study overall: Samples representing acute and convalescent COVID-19 were sourced from the United States, Italy and Spain. Sources were T cells, B-cell-depleted T cells, or PBMCs; the material itself was cDNA or gDNA.

This TCR was recovered from a man in his thirties or forties with acute COVID-19. The sequencing input was PBMCs or T cells enriched from blood (not recorded which). The genes are TRBV5-1 and TRBJ2-7; TRBD1 aligns across 7 bases. The chain's CDR3 is CASSLDLGTDDYEQYF. CDR3 nucleotide sequence: TGCGCCAGCAGCTTGGATTTAGGGACAGACGACTACGAGCAGTACTTC.